The TCR beta chain described here comes from a study of vaccination and CD4 T cells after COVID-19. About this clonotype: Its antigen is currently unknown.

After removal of 4 bases from V and 2 bases from J, the junction contained 3 bases not matched to a gene. This CDR3 spans 15 amino acids. Germline V gene lookup returns CDR1 SNHLY and CDR2 FYNNEI. Sequence data for DNA of cultured CD4+ T cells were generated by the Oncomine TCR Beta short-read assay. MiXCR, applied by TCRdb to the PCR reads, yields one record per CDR3 protein. Altogether 10,000 to 15,000 distinct CDR3 sequences are present, 55% to 60% being singletons, with the ten largest covering around 16%. As to treatment: approximately 10-day PBMC culture with coronavirus spike peptide pools or control peptides (ViraFEST assay). Study-wide points: Going from roughly 21 to 40, median SARS-CoV-2-reactive clonotypes did not rise significantly. With convalescent patients, a median around 85% of reactive clones emerged solely after vaccination.

Sequencing used CD4+ T cells from blood, cultured in vitro. The chain joins TRBV2 to TRBJ2-1, with 9 nucleotides matching TRBD2. This clonotype was obtained from a human donor who had recovered from COVID-19. For the CDR3, the DNA is TGTGCCAGCAGTGCCGGACTAGCGACCTACAATGAGCAGTTCTTC. Translated: CASSAGLATYNEQFF.